These T cell receptor beta chains were read from a single sample in a study of blood T cell repertoires in COVID-19. Sequencing was performed with immunoSEQ multiplex PCR; in TCRdb, only in-frame clones are kept and a portion is missing. The sample has fewer than 150,000 clones; around four fifths are singletons. Input material: PBMCs or T cells enriched from blood (not recorded which). The receptors derive from a man aged 30 to 45 who had recovered from COVID-19. Each CDR3 is given with its conserved first and last residue. A D gene is named only where the DNA matches it firmly. A clone size is listed for some rows: how often the clone was seen (once, few, many), or a class if it is expanded.

v_call	clone_size	d_call	cdr3_aa
TRBV3-1/TRBV3-2	.	.	CASSQEAGSGELFF
TRBV7-3	.	TRBD1	CASSLTGQGRYEQYF
TRBV5-6	.	.	CASSLVAAYEQYF
TRBV28	.	.	CASSLPLGGNTEAFF
TRBV24-1	.	.	CATSDTGRGYTF
TRBV19	.	TRBD2	CASSIAQGWGGLAGDFKNIQYF
TRBV5-1	.	TRBD2	CASSLRLAGGPSHTGELFF
TRBV5-5	.	TRBD1	CASSQGQGNTGELFF
TRBV6-5	.	TRBD2	CASSLSREGRETQYF
TRBV3-1/TRBV3-2	.	TRBD2	CASSHQREVQFF
TRBV14	.	TRBD2	CASSQDHNWGPTGGETQYF
TRBV15	.	TRBD1	CATSSDDRVYVGYTF
TRBV5-1	.	TRBD1	CASSRTGQVNTEAFF
TRBV18	few	.	CASSPEGNYGYTF
TRBV28	.	.	CASSRGGNTDEKLFF
TRBV19	.	.	CASSNPNGQGQPQHF
TRBV12-3/TRBV12-4	.	.	CASSFTGNTEAFF
TRBV2	.	.	CASSGGQGSAGYTF
TRBV6-4	.	TRBD1	CASSDLAGGSYGYTF
TRBV27	.	.	CASSLSGHRGMNTEAFF
TRBV2	.	TRBD1	CASRGRGRGTPLHF
TRBV11-1	.	.	CASSLVTRGETQYF
TRBV7-6	.	.	CASSLVAADAHEQFF
TRBV5-1	.	.	CASSYEGNTEAFF
TRBV19	few	.	CASSIDFGEGQPQHF
TRBV11-1	.	TRBD1	CASSYTGAGYEQYF